The rows below give T cell receptor beta chains drawn from one sample of a study of cytomegalovirus exposure and HLA in healthy donors. Assay: immunoSEQ multiplex PCR; the TCRdb copy retains only in-frame clones and omits some. The table has fewer than 100,000 clones, around 77% seen once. Sequenced input: PBMCs. These receptors all come from a female donor in good health and CMV-seronegative. Each CDR3 is given with its conserved first and last residue. The D gene is left open where the match is weak. Size is stated for part of the rows, as once, few or many counts, or as a class when the clone is expanded.

clone_size,d_call,j_call,v_call,cdr3_aa,cdr3_nt
NA,NA,TRBJ2-3,TRBV14,CASSHVQNTDTQYF,TGTGCCAGCAGCCATGTCCAGAACACAGATACGCAGTATTTT
NA,TRBD1,TRBJ1-1,TRBV13,CASTGTGETEAFF,TGTGCCAGCACCGGGACAGGTGAAACTGAAGCTTTCTTT
NA,TRBD2,TRBJ2-2,TRBV7-3,CASSLLREAGELFF,TGTGCCAGCAGCTTATTGCGGGAGGCCGGGGAGCTGTTTTTT
NA,NA,TRBJ1-2,TRBV6-6,CASSYSKQFYGYTF,TGTGCCAGCAGTTACTCGAAACAGTTTTATGGCTACACCTTC
NA,NA,TRBJ2-5,TRBV4-2,CASSQARLDQETQYF,TGTGCCAGCAGCCAAGCGAGACTAGACCAAGAGACCCAGTACTTC
NA,TRBD2,TRBJ2-2,TRBV28,CASSLPTSGKGELFF,TGTGCCAGCAGTTTACCGACTAGCGGGAAGGGGGAGCTGTTTTTT
NA,TRBD2,TRBJ2-2,TRBV9,CASSGSGSTGELFF,TGTGCCAGCAGCGGAAGCGGGAGCACCGGGGAGCTGTTTTTT
NA,NA,TRBJ1-1,TRBV4-2,CASSHPETGLNTEAFF,TGTGCCAGCAGCCACCCAGAAACAGGGTTGAACACTGAAGCTTTCTTT
few,NA,TRBJ2-5,TRBV7-8,CASSLPWFGGQQETQYF,TGTGCCAGCAGCTTACCTTGGTTCGGGGGGCAGCAAGAGACCCAGTACTTC
NA,TRBD1,TRBJ1-2,TRBV7-3,CASSFGTGNYGYTF,TGTGCCAGCAGCTTCGGGACAGGGAACTATGGCTACACCTTC
NA,TRBD2,TRBJ2-1,TRBV6-6,CASGGSSYNEQFF,TGTGCCAGTGGCGGGAGCTCCTACAATGAGCAGTTCTTC
NA,NA,TRBJ2-7,TRBV25-1,CASSPSGSQSYEQYF,TGTGCCAGCAGCCCCTCAGGCAGCCAGAGCTACGAGCAGTACTTC
NA,NA,TRBJ2-3,TRBV27,CASSLSGAFTDTQYF,TGTGCCAGCAGTTTATCTGGGGCTTTCACAGATACGCAGTATTTT
once,TRBD1,TRBJ1-1,TRBV7-3,CASSPTGVEGTEAFF,TGTGCCAGCAGCCCGACAGGGGTTGAGGGCACTGAAGCTTTCTTT
NA,NA,TRBJ2-1,TRBV9,CASSPGGGGANEQFF,TGTGCCAGCAGCCCAGGGGGCGGGGGGGCAAATGAGCAGTTCTTC
once,NA,TRBJ1-2,TRBV7-9,CASSLSTGFYGYTF,TGTGCCAGCAGCTTGTCTACAGGATTCTATGGCTACACCTTC
NA,TRBD1,TRBJ1-2,TRBV27,CASSFQGANYGYTF,TGTGCCAGCAGTTTTCAGGGGGCGAACTATGGCTACACCTTC
NA,NA,TRBJ2-3,TRBV28,CASRSAGPLTDTQYF,TGTGCCAGCAGGTCAGCGGGCCCCCTCACAGATACGCAGTATTTT
NA,NA,TRBJ1-1,TRBV30,CAWRFGGGNTEAFF,TGTGCCTGGAGATTTGGGGGGGGGAACACTGAAGCTTTCTTT
NA,NA,TRBJ1-1,TRBV6-5,CASSYSFRSTEAFF,TGTGCCAGCAGTTACTCCTTCCGTTCCACTGAAGCTTTCTTT
NA,TRBD1,TRBJ1-2,TRBV18,CASSLGQGVVYGYTF,TGTGCCAGCTCACTAGGACAGGGGGTCGTCTATGGCTACACCTTC
NA,NA,TRBJ2-7,TRBV30,CAWSVSGGPYEQYF,TGTGCCTGGAGTGTATCTGGGGGCCCCTACGAGCAGTACTTC
NA,TRBD1,TRBJ2-7,TRBV30,CACGQGEYEQYF,TGTGCCTGTGGACAGGGGGAGTACGAGCAGTACTTC
NA,TRBD1,TRBJ2-7,TRBV6-1,CASTKRGQEYEQYF,TGTGCCAGCACCAAAAGGGGACAGGAATACGAGCAGTACTTC
NA,TRBD1,TRBJ1-2,TRBV27,CASSLGTAYGYTF,TGTGCCAGCAGTCTCGGGACAGCGTATGGCTACACCTTC
NA,NA,TRBJ2-7,TRBV11-1,CASGQTYEQYF,TGTGCCTCTGGACAGACCTACGAGCAGTACTTC
NA,NA,TRBJ1-2,TRBV6-1,CASSETGDYGYTF,TGTGCCAGCAGTGAAACTGGAGATTATGGCTACACCTTC
NA,NA,TRBJ2-1,TRBV9,CASSPRGNSYNEQFF,TGTGCCAGCAGCCCCCGAGGGAACTCCTACAATGAGCAGTTCTTC
NA,TRBD2,TRBJ2-1,TRBV11-2,CASSQTSGPINEQFF,TGTGCCAGCAGCCAGACTAGCGGCCCTATCAATGAGCAGTTCTTC
NA,NA,TRBJ2-3,TRBV2,CAIETTGSTDTQYF,TGTGCCATCGAGACTACCGGAAGCACAGATACGCAGTATTTT
few,NA,TRBJ1-1,TRBV7-8,CASSLISGMNTEAFF,TGTGCCAGCAGCTTAATTTCAGGGATGAACACTGAAGCTTTCTTT
NA,TRBD1,TRBJ2-7,TRBV7-9,CASSTGQKYEQYF,TGTGCCAGCAGCACGGGACAGAAATACGAGCAGTACTTC
NA,NA,TRBJ1-5,TRBV6-5,CASSPWREAQPQHF,TGTGCCAGCAGTCCCTGGAGGGAGGCTCAGCCCCAGCATTTT
NA,NA,TRBJ1-1,TRBV27,CASSSLSTEAFF,TGTGCCAGCAGTTCTCTGAGCACTGAAGCTTTCTTT
NA,NA,TRBJ2-7,TRBV18,CASSPGGAEQYF,TGTGCCAGCTCACCAGGGGGCGCCGAGCAGTACTTC
NA,TRBD2,TRBJ2-1,TRBV6-5,CASSYSISGGAQEQFF,TGTGCCAGCAGTTACTCGATAAGCGGGGGGGCGCAGGAGCAGTTCTTC
NA,NA,TRBJ2-2,TRBV7-9,CSSRSNGELFF,TGTTCCAGCAGATCAAACGGGGAGCTGTTTTTT
NA,TRBD1,TRBJ1-1,TRBV2,CASVLQGAGITEAFF,TGTGCCAGCGTATTACAGGGGGCAGGGATAACTGAAGCTTTCTTT
NA,TRBD1,TRBJ1-2,TRBV5-4,CASSLGGADYGYTF,TGTGCCAGCAGCCTAGGGGGCGCGGACTATGGCTACACCTTC
NA,NA,TRBJ1-1,TRBV18,CASSLEVGTEAFF,TGTGCCAGCTCGCTGGAGGTCGGGACTGAAGCTTTCTTT
NA,TRBD1,TRBJ1-2,TRBV27,CASRALGQGFLYGYTF,TGTGCCAGCCGCGCCCTGGGACAGGGGTTCCTTTATGGCTACACCTTC
NA,NA,TRBJ1-1,TRBV6-1,CASSPRLLNTEAFF,TGTGCCAGCAGCCCCAGACTCTTGAACACTGAAGCTTTCTTT
NA,NA,TRBJ2-3,TRBV18,CASSPGGDTQYF,TGTGCCAGCTCACCTGGAGGGGATACGCAGTATTTT
NA,NA,TRBJ2-3,TRBV7-2,CASSSPRGGSTDTQYF,TGTGCCAGCAGCTCCCCGCGTGGCGGGAGCACAGATACGCAGTATTTT
NA,TRBD1,TRBJ1-2,TRBV30,CALGDSWSDYGYTF,TGTGCCCTAGGGGACAGCTGGTCAGACTATGGCTACACCTTC
NA,NA,TRBJ1-1,TRBV11-3,CASSLIRGSEAFF,TGTGCCAGCAGCTTAATCCGAGGATCTGAAGCTTTCTTT